The subject of this entry is one T cell receptor beta chain. Antigen: not known. This sample includes further DNA sequences coding for the same CDR3. The method was immunoSEQ multiplex PCR; TCRdb's version includes in-frame clones alone and lacks a portion of them. Of 20,000 to 25,000 clones listed, 70% to 75% are singletons. Time point of the sample: cycle 4 day 1 (C4D1), after around six weeks of nivolumab. Every single patient, without exception, relapsed after autologous stem cell transplantation, and brentuximab vedotin exposure varied. Best response was recorded as complete response, partial response or progressive disease. The source of the sample is a study of PD-1 blockade in classical Hodgkin lymphoma. Study-wide results and caveats: By C4D1, diversity of CD4+ TCRs had risen significantly, whereas that of CD8+ TCRs had not.

The germline V gene has CDR1 SGHVS and CDR2 FNYEAQ. This CDR3 has 18 amino acids. The V end was cut by 6 bases, the J end by 0 bases, with 24 bases between. The TCR originated in a human donor with classical Hodgkin lymphoma. The chain is built from TRBV7-6 and TRBJ2-7, with unresolved D. The sample in question was peripheral blood mononuclear cells (PBMCs), obtained before the fourth cycle of nivolumab. The CDR3 loop is CASSPSPGRVHLSYEQYF. The CDR3 DNA sequence: TGTGCCAGCAGTCCTTCGCCGGGCCGAGTCCATCTCTCCTACGAGCAGTACTTC.